This is a list of T cell receptor beta chains from one sample in a study of blood T cell repertoires in COVID-19. The assay was immunoSEQ multiplex PCR, and TCRdb's table has in-frame clones only and misses some. The sample holds around 260,000 clones, around 85% seen once. Sequencing was performed on peripheral blood. These receptors originate from a human donor with COVID-19, enrolled during active disease. The donor label of this sample is uncertain. Both conserved end residues are part of each CDR3. The D gene is left open where the match is weak. Size is stated for part of the rows, as once, few or many counts, or as a class when the clone is expanded.

NA	TRBV5-8	NA	12	TRBJ1-2	CASSLEYYGYTF	TGTGCCAGCAGCTTGGAATATTATGGCTACACCTTC
NA	TRBV30	NA	14	TRBJ2-2	CAWSVFSNTGELFF	TGTGCCTGGAGTGTTTTCTCGAACACCGGGGAGCTGTTTTTT
NA	TRBV6-2/TRBV6-3	NA	12	TRBJ1-5	CASSYPGLPQHF	TGTGCCAGCAGTTACCCCGGGTTACCCCAGCATTTT
NA	TRBV30	NA	14	TRBJ1-5	CAWSGGGSNQPQHF	TGTGCCTGGAGTGGGGGGGGCAGCAATCAGCCCCAGCATTTT
NA	TRBV10-3	NA	15	TRBJ2-1	CAISQAREVKNEQFF	TGTGCCATCAGCCAAGCCAGGGAGGTCAAGAATGAGCAGTTCTTC
TRBD1	TRBV30	few	15	TRBJ1-5	CAWSGGAGGYQPQHF	TGTGCCTGGAGTGGTGGGGCAGGGGGCTATCAGCCCCAGCATTTT
NA	TRBV5-4	NA	14	TRBJ2-7	CASSSSPEDYEQYF	TGTGCCAGCAGCTCTTCCCCAGAAGACTACGAGCAGTACTTC
NA	TRBV28	few	16	TRBJ2-7	CASSLERLRVLYEQYF	TGTGCCAGCAGCCTAGAGCGACTGAGGGTCCTCTACGAGCAGTACTTC
TRBD2	TRBV6-2/TRBV6-3	few	19	TRBJ2-2	CASSYSLSGRLGATGELFF	TGTGCCAGCAGTTACTCGCTTAGCGGGAGGTTAGGGGCCACCGGGGAGCTGTTTTTT
TRBD1	TRBV5-1	NA	14	TRBJ2-7	CASSFQTGSYEQYF	TGCGCCAGCAGCTTTCAGACAGGGTCATACGAGCAGTACTTC
TRBD2	TRBV6-6	NA	17	TRBJ2-2	CASSQTLSGRHTGELFF	TGTGCCAGCAGTCAAACCTTAAGCGGGAGGCACACCGGGGAGCTGTTTTTT
NA	TRBV4-1	NA	17	TRBJ2-3	CASSQDRALGGTDTQYF	TGCGCCAGCAGCCAAGATCGGGCATTGGGCGGGACAGATACGCAGTATTTT